The 8 T cell receptor beta chains reported below all come from one sample, sequenced in a study of beta chain features in type 1 diabetes. The isolated RNA, all of it, was reverse transcribed, so expressed TCRB transcripts were what got sequenced. Repertoires were generated with immunoSEQ multiplex PCR, while TCRdb's copy carries only in-frame clones and drops some. Of 620,000 or so clones listed, 15% to 17% are singletons. Sequencing input: naive CD4+ T cells from blood. The receptors shown here come from a man aged 18 to 35 in good health.

The V gene is TRBV30, the J gene TRBJ1-4, with 9 bases that match TRBD1. The CDR3 covers 15 residues. The germline V gene encodes CDR1 GTSNPN and CDR2 SVGIG (reference sequence). The V and J ends lost 4 bases and 6 bases, in that order; junction bases with no gene match: 9. The CDR3 nucleotides are TGTGCCTGGACCCAACCGGGACAGGGAGATGAAAAACTGTTTTTT. As protein: CAWTQPGQGDEKLFF.

V usage is TRBV19 and J usage is TRBJ1-1; a possible D gene is TRBD1 (5 bases). With 3 bases removed from V and 10 bases from J, the gap between germline ends came to 15 bases. Germline V gives CDR1 LNHDA, CDR2 SQIVND (reference sequence). This CDR3 contains 13 residues. The CDR3 DNA follows: TGTGCCAGTAGTATCGAAAGGGGAAGGGGAGCTTTCTTT. This codes for CASSIERGRGAFF.

This clone was counted a few times. The chain has TRBV20-1 and TRBJ2-1; D gene unclear. From germline, CDR1 is DFQATT and CDR2 SNEGSKA (reference sequence). This CDR3 contains 10 residues. V was shortened by 0 bases and J by 15 bases, with 9 bases between the two germline ends. The CDR3 sequence: CSARDLGRFF. In DNA form, the CDR3 reads TGCAGTGCTAGAGATCTAGGGCGGTTCTTC.

The V gene is TRBV7-2, the J gene TRBJ2-7, with a tentative D call TRBD1 (6 bases). V was cut by 4 bases and J by 2 bases, with 12 bases left in between. CDR1 SGHTA and CDR2 FQGNSA come from the germline V gene. The CDR3 has 14 residues. The CDR3 reads CASSYPDRTYEQYF. The CDR3 DNA reads TGTGCCAGCAGCTACCCGGACAGAACCTACGAGCAGTACTTC.

This clone was observed a few times. The CDR3 bases are TGTGCCAGCAGTAGACACCTCTCGGGGGCCAACGTCCTGACTTTC. It is translated as CASSRHLSGANVLTF. V usage is TRBV7-9 and J usage is TRBJ2-6; the D is unclear. V lost 6 bases to trimming and J lost 4 bases, with 13 bases between them. The germline CDR1 and CDR2 sequences are SEHNR and FQNEAQ (reference sequence). The CDR3 is 15 amino acids.

In this sample, this clone turned up a few times. The V call is TRBV30, the J call TRBJ1-1, with D possibly matching TRBD1 (5 bases). The V gene's germline CDR1 is GTSNPN and CDR2 SVGIG (reference sequence). This CDR3 contains 12 residues. With 3 bases removed from V and 4 bases from J, the gap between germline ends came to 9 bases. In DNA, the CDR3 is TGTGCCTGGAGCGCAGGGTTCACTGAAGCTTTCTTT. Protein: CAWSAGFTEAFF.

This clone was counted between two and nine times. The rearrangement joins TRBV29-1 to TRBJ1-5; no clear D gene. Germline V gives CDR1 SQVTM, CDR2 ANQGSEA. With 6 bases removed from V and 4 bases from J, the gap between germline ends came to 19 bases. The CDR3 is made up of 15 amino acids. CDR3 sequence (DNA): TGCAGCGTCGGACCCCACTGCCGGTTGAATCAGCCCCAGCATTTT. Its protein is CSVGPHCRLNQPQHF.

This chain connects TRBV7-2 to TRBJ2-5, with D perhaps assigned TRBD1 or TRBD2 (5 bases each). Trimming shortened V by 1 base and J by 5 bases, and 17 bases separated the two germline ends. Germline-derived CDR1 and CDR2 are SGHTA and FQGNSA. The CDR3 covers 16 residues. CDR3 coding DNA: TGTGCCAGCAGCTTAGTTGGGGGTTCGAGCTGGGAGACCCAGTACTTC. As protein: CASSLVGGSSWETQYF.